This is a list of T cell receptor beta chains from one sample in a study of cytomegalovirus exposure and HLA in healthy donors. The table came from immunoSEQ multiplex PCR; TCRdb's copy has only in-frame clones and leaves some out. The sample has 100,000 or so clones, 70% to 80% seen once. The specimen was PBMCs. The receptors originated from a woman aged 40 to 55 in good health and CMV-seronegative. CDR3s include the opening cysteine and the closing phenylalanine or tryptophan. The D gene is left open where the match is weak. Expanded clones get a size class; other rows say once, few or many, or leave the size out.

len	v_gene	abundance	j_gene	d_gene	CDR3aa	CDR3nt
15	TRBV12-5	NA	TRBJ2-3	TRBD2	CASGVAGGATDTQYF	TGTGCTAGTGGGGTAGCGGGAGGGGCCACAGATACGCAGTATTTT
14	TRBV11-2	NA	TRBJ1-1	TRBD1	CASSYTGGNTEAFF	TGTGCCAGCAGCTATACAGGGGGAAACACTGAAGCTTTCTTT
15	TRBV5-4	NA	TRBJ2-7	NA	CASRPGGGDGYEQYF	TGTGCCAGCAGACCCGGAGGGGGCGACGGCTACGAGCAGTACTTC
16	TRBV28	NA	TRBJ1-1	TRBD1	CASSPRKGALNTEAFF	TGTGCCAGCAGTCCCCGTAAGGGGGCCTTGAACACTGAAGCTTTCTTT
15	TRBV19	few	TRBJ1-2	TRBD1	CASSRTGAENYGYTF	TGTGCCAGTAGTCGAACAGGGGCCGAGAACTATGGCTACACCTTC
13	TRBV6-5	NA	TRBJ1-6	NA	CASSVGSYSPLHF	TGTGCCAGCAGTGTCGGGTCGTATTCACCCCTCCACTTT
14	TRBV19	NA	TRBJ2-1	NA	CASTLDSGYNEQFF	TGTGCCAGTACCTTGGACAGCGGCTACAATGAGCAGTTCTTC
18	TRBV28	NA	TRBJ1-5	NA	CASSPAGRGRQSNQPQHF	TGTGCCAGCAGCCCCGCCGGGAGAGGGCGTCAGTCCAATCAGCCCCAGCATTTT
16	TRBV7-2	few	TRBJ2-1	TRBD2	CASSRSSSGSKDEQFF	TGTGCCAGCAGCAGAAGTTCTAGCGGGAGTAAAGATGAGCAGTTCTTC
15	TRBV7-8	NA	TRBJ1-2	TRBD1	CASSPQPGGANGYTF	TGTGCCAGCAGCCCGCAGCCAGGGGGCGCGAATGGCTACACCTTC
16	TRBV19	NA	TRBJ2-7	TRBD2	CASSIISAGGSYEQYF	TGTGCCAGTAGTATAATATCTGCGGGGGGCTCCTACGAGCAGTACTTC
14	TRBV2	few	TRBJ1-5	NA	CASSEGSDNQPQHF	TGTGCCAGCAGTGAAGGGTCAGACAATCAGCCCCAGCATTTT
17	TRBV4-1	NA	TRBJ1-2	NA	CASSPGPKGGRGYGYTF	TGCGCCAGCAGCCCTGGGCCGAAGGGGGGGAGAGGCTATGGCTACACCTTC
14	TRBV7-8	NA	TRBJ2-2	NA	CASSLGANTGELFF	TGTGCCAGCTCGCTGGGGGCCAACACCGGGGAGCTGTTTTTT
16	TRBV7-2	NA	TRBJ1-5	NA	CASSYSGSWSNQPQHF	TGTGCCAGCAGCTACTCCGGGAGCTGGAGCAATCAGCCCCAGCATTTT
15	TRBV18	NA	TRBJ2-3	TRBD1	CASSSNRGLTDTQYF	TGTGCCAGCTCGTCGAACAGGGGGCTCACAGATACGCAGTATTTT
16	TRBV5-1	few	TRBJ1-1	TRBD1	CASSLEPPAGGFRAFF	TGCGCCAGCAGCTTGGAACCTCCGGCAGGGGGCTTCAGAGCTTTCTTT